Each of the 18 T cell receptor beta chains below was sequenced from the same sample in a study of blood T cells in healthy people across ages (dated by TCRdb to 2014 to 2015). Libraries were built with 5' RACE. Data came from an Illumina HiSeq 2500. A second roughly 6 to 12 cycle PCR used a sample-barcoded 5' primer and a J-beta primer mix. TCRdb ran its own pipeline on the public reads, namely fastp trimming at Q25 and MiXCR clone calling, and kept in-frame beta chains. Duplicate CDR3 protein sequences are folded into a single record with the most common DNA and genes. The sample data list just under 750,000 distinct CDR3 sequences, and roughly 20% of these were observed just once. Of the sample, under 25% is held by the ten largest clones. Sequencing was done on a sample of blood. These receptors all stem from a man aged 65 to 85 in good health.

The genes are TRBV19 and TRBJ2-1; 8 nucleotides line up with TRBD1. Trimming at V came to 2 bases and at J to 4 bases, leaving 4 bases not matched to a gene. The germline gives CDR1 LNHDA, CDR2 SQIVND (reference sequence). This CDR3 spans 15 amino acids. CDR3 protein: CASSINGQGYNEQFF. The CDR3 DNA reads as TGTGCCAGTAGTATAAATGGACAGGGATACAATGAGCAGTTCTTC.

J is TRBJ1-1 and V is TRBV3-1; D is ambiguous. V lost 1 base and J lost 4, with 10 bases in between. Germline loops: CDR1 LGHDT, CDR2 YNNKEL (reference sequence). There are 14 residues in the CDR3. For the CDR3, the DNA is TGTGCCAGCAGCCAAGTAAGAGGCAGCACTGAAGCTTTCTTT. Residues: CASSQVRGSTEAFF.

The CDR3 spells CAISGGPSSNAEQFF. The CDR3 nucleotides read TGTGCCATCAGTGGGGGCCCCTCCTCTAACGCTGAGCAGTTCTTC. The chain has TRBV10-3 and TRBJ2-1; possibly TRBD1 for D (5 bases). The CDR3 sequence is 15 residues long. Trimming cost V 4 bases and J 9 bases, with 19 bases left between them. Germline V gives CDR1 ENHRY, CDR2 SYGVKD.

V is TRBV12-3 or TRBV12-4 and J is TRBJ1-2; 8 nucleotides match TRBD1. With V trimmed by 4 bases and J by 3 bases, 4 bases remained unmatched. The length of the CDR3 is 14 residues. DNA of the CDR3: TGTGCCAGCAGTTCCACAGGGGGATACTATGGCTACACCTTC. The encoded protein is CASSSTGGYYGYTF.

This clonotype was seen a few times. The chain employs TRBV5-1 and TRBJ1-2; TRBD1 is a possible D gene (5 bases). CDR3 length: 13 amino acids. Trimming stripped 2 bases from V and 4 bases from J, with 9 bases between. Germline V gene sequence: CDR1 SGHRS, CDR2 YFSETQ. The CDR3 DNA follows: TGCGCCAGCAGCTTTCAGGGCGTCTATGGCTACACCTTC. It encodes CASSFQGVYGYTF.

This chain connects TRBV14 to TRBJ2-1; TRBD2 matches at 9 bases. Per germline, CDR1 SGHDN and CDR2 FVKESK. V gave up 3 bases and J gave up 4 bases; unmatched junction bases: 4. The CDR3 covers 15 residues. This chain's CDR3 is CASSHFSGGYNEQFF. The CDR3 DNA reads as TGTGCCAGCAGCCATTTCAGCGGGGGGTACAATGAGCAGTTCTTC.

This clonotype turned up a few times. J is TRBJ2-1 and V is TRBV6-1, with D maybe TRBD1 (5 bases). TRBJ2-7 explains the end of the DNA better; the J call may be wrong. The germline CDR1 and CDR2 sequences are MNHNS and SASEGT. There are 12 residues in the CDR3. The chain's CDR3 is CASRDIGYEQYF. The CDR3 coding sequence is TGTGCCAGCAGGGACATTGGCTACGAGCAGTACTTC.

This clonotype showed up just a few times. The chain combines TRBV29-1 with TRBJ2-5; 7 positions agree with TRBD1. The J call may be wrong; the DNA end is better matched by TRBJ2-4. Per germline, CDR1 SQVTM and CDR2 ANQGSEA. The CDR3 runs 12 residues. The CDR3 sequence: CSVRGQKNIQYF. In nucleotides, the CDR3 is TGCAGCGTTAGGGGACAGAAAAACATTCAGTACTTC.

The table lists this clonotype with a few counts. The genes are TRBV6-4 and TRBJ2-1; 11 bases fit TRBD2. V lost 6 bases and J lost 0; bases outside the gene matches: 10. The CDR3 covers 18 residues. CDR1 MRHNA and CDR2 SNTAGT come from the germline V gene. The CDR3 coding sequence is TGTGCCAGCAGGCCGGGACTAGCGGCCCCGAGCTCCTACAATGAGCAGTTCTTC. Protein: CASRPGLAAPSSYNEQFF.

The chain is built from TRBV29-1 and TRBJ2-1; unclear D gene. The V end was cut by 4 bases, the J end by 8 bases, with 9 bases between. Per germline, CDR1 SQVTM and CDR2 ANQGSEA. The length of the CDR3 is 11 residues. The DNA of the CDR3 is TGCAGCGTTGTTCACTTCGATGAGCAGTTCTTC. Translating gives CSVVHFDEQFF.

This clonotype was detected ten times or more. The rearrangement links TRBV7-2 to TRBJ2-5; 9 positions agree with TRBD2. TRBJ2-1 matches the DNA end more closely, so the J call is doubtful. Germline values: CDR1 SGHTA, CDR2 FQGNSA. The CDR3 spans 15 residues. The CDR3 DNA reads as TGTGCCAGCAGCCCGGGACTAGCTGGGAAGATTGAGCAGTTCTTC. Translating it yields CASSPGLAGKIEQFF.

The chain is built from TRBV3-1 and TRBJ2-1; TRBD2 is a possible D gene (6 bases). The germline V and J ends were trimmed by 0 bases and 7 bases, with 13 bases remaining between them. The length of the CDR3 is 15 residues. Germline V CDR1 and CDR2: LGHDT, YNNKEL (reference sequence). The CDR3 DNA follows: TGTGCCAGCAGCCAAGAGGTGGGGGGACCGAATGAGCAGTTCTTC. It yields the protein CASSQEVGGPNEQFF.

This clonotype showed up just a few times. The V call is TRBV20-1, the J call TRBJ1-1, with a possible D match to TRBD1 (6 bases). V lost 1 base and J 1 base, leaving 10 bases between the germline ends. This CDR3 comprises 14 residues. Germline CDR1 reads DFQATT; CDR2 reads SNEGSKA (reference sequence). The DNA of the CDR3 is TGCAGTGCTAGAGGGCAGGGGAGGAACACTGAAGCTTTCTTT. Translation gives CSARGQGRNTEAFF.

To note about this clonotype: Because it lacks the conserved phenylalanine or tryptophan at the end, this CDR3 is likely a read error. CDR3 sequence: CASSLVGTSGFSKNIQYL. CDR3 coding DNA: TGTGCCAGCAGCTTAGTAGGGACTAGCGGGTTCTCCAAAAACATTCAGTACCTC. The chain carries TRBV7-2 and TRBJ2-4; TRBD2 aligns across 12 bases. V trimming: 1 base; J trimming: 2 bases; junction bases outside the gene matches: 6. The CDR3 contains 18 residues. CDR1 and CDR2 from the germline V gene are SGHTA and FQGNSA.

This clonotype came up many times. V usage is TRBV4-1 and J usage is TRBJ2-3; TRBD2 agrees at 7 bases. With 4 bases clipped from V and 5 bases from J, the junction kept 12 bases outside the gene matches. Germline lookup yields CDR1 MGHRA and CDR2 YSYEKL. This CDR3 has 16 residues. This chain's CDR3 is CASSRFGAGDEDTQYF. Here the CDR3 DNA reads TGCGCCAGCAGCCGATTCGGGGCGGGAGACGAAGATACGCAGTATTTT.

The chain recombines TRBV7-9 with TRBJ2-1; TRBD2 agrees at 9 bases. The CDR3 has 15 residues. Germline loops: CDR1 SEHNR, CDR2 FQNEAQ (reference sequence). V shed 4 bases and J 5 bases; nucleotides not matched to a gene: 6. The CDR3 loop is CASSYPGLANNEQFF. The CDR3 DNA reads as TGTGCCAGCAGCTACCCGGGACTAGCCAACAATGAGCAGTTCTTC.

The J gene is TRBJ2-7, the V gene TRBV15; D is uncertain. Trimming removed 1 base at V and 0 bases at J, with 7 bases between. This CDR3 is 14 amino acids long. The germline V gene has CDR1 LNHNV and CDR2 YYDKDF (reference sequence). The chain's CDR3 is CATSRGADSYEQYV. CDR3 nucleotides: TGTGCCACCAGCAGAGGGGCAGACTCCTACGAGCAGTACGTC.

In this sample, this clonotype turned up a few times. The gene calls are TRBV6-2 or TRBV6-3 and TRBJ2-1; D ambiguous. Germline CDR1 and CDR2: MNHEY and SVGEGT. This CDR3 is built from 14 residues. V lost 6 bases and J 4 bases, leaving 13 bases between the germline ends. CDR3 DNA sequence: TGTGCCAGCAGACATTGGGCGGAGTACAATGAGCAGTTCTTC. This codes for CASRHWAEYNEQFF.